This T cell receptor (beta chain) originates from a study of blood T cell repertoires in COVID-19. Study-wide background: Specimens from acute and convalescent COVID-19 originated in the United States, Italy and Spain.

Trimming removed 2 bases from V and 4 bases from J, with 14 bases in between. The CDR3 spans 15 residues. CDR1 and CDR2 from the germline V gene are MNHEY and SVGAGI. Assay: immunoSEQ multiplex PCR; the TCRdb copy retains only in-frame clones and omits some. Here the sample spans some 310,000 clones, roughly 91% being singletons. Sequenced sample: peripheral blood. The receptor was isolated from a man aged 45-65 years with active or convalescent COVID-19. The chain employs TRBV6-5 and TRBJ2-5; the D is unclear. The CDR3 reads CASSYGRPSRETQYF. Here the CDR3 DNA reads TGTGCCAGCAGTTACGGGCGTCCGTCCCGAGAGACCCAGTACTTC.